This T cell receptor (beta chain) appears in the sequencing data of a study of T cells in Graves' hyperthyroidism and ophthalmopathy. With respect to this clonotype: What it binds is not known.

This CDR3 has 16 amino acids. Germline loops: CDR1 MDHEN, CDR2 SYDVKM. Trimming took 4 bases from V and 8 from J, leaving 22 bases between them. Patients aged 18 to 65 had newly diagnosed hyperthyroidism of under 2 months' duration. Patients with uncontrolled infections, other autoimmune diseases, pregnancy or lactation were excluded. RNA transcripts provided the source from which TCR beta CDR3 regions were amplified. HTBI primers were used for first-round RT-PCR of the TCR CDR3. One entry per CDR3 protein, called by TCRdb with MiXCR from the multiplex PCR reads. The sample records over 650,000 distinct CDR3 sequences, 16% being singletons. Study findings and constraints: From stable hyperthyroidism, ophthalmopathy was separated by a 13 V-J model. Expanded thyroid clonotypes (above 0.001) were mostly also found in blood.

The chain uses TRBV28 and TRBJ2-3, with D perhaps TRBD1 (9 bases). The origin of this receptor is a man in his late teens or twenties with Graves' hyperthyroidism. The sample comprised blood. The CDR3 sequence is CASSYGTGKAGVTQYF. CDR3 nucleotides: TGTGCCAGCAGTTACGGGACAGGGAAAGCGGGAGTTACGCAGTATTTT.